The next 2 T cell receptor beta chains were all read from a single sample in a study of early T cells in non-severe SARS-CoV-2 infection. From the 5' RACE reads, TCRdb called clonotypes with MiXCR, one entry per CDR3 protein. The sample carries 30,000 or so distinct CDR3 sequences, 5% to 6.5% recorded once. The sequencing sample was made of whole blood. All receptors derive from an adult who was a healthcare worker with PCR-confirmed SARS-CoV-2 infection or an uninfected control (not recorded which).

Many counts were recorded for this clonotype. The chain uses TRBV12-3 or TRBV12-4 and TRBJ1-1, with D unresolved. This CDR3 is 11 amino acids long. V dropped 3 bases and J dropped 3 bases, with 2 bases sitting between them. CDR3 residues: CASSLDTEAFF. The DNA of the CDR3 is TGTGCCAGCAGTTTGGACACTGAAGCTTTCTTT.

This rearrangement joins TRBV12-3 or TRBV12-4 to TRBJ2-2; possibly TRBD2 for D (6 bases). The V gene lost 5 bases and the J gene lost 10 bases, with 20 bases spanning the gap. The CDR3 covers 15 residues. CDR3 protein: CASSGAGLGKEELFF. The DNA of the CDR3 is TGTGCCAGCAGTGGGGCGGGACTCGGGAAGGAGGAGCTGTTTTTT.